This T cell receptor beta chain was documented in a study of T cells after yellow fever vaccination. Germline CDR1 reads SQVTM; CDR2 reads ANQGSEA. V was clipped by 4 bases and J by 6 bases; unmatched bases: 10. The CDR3 consists of 15 residues. TCRdb passed the 5' RACE reads through MiXCR, listing each CDR3 protein once. The top ten hold over 12% of the sample, which has hundreds of thousands of distinct CDR3 sequences, roughly 14% seen once. The sample was PBMCs, taken on the day of the yellow fever booster vaccination. The chain is built from TRBV29-1 and TRBJ2-3, with 10 bases aligning to TRBD2. This clonotype was obtained from a man aged 30 to 45 who received the YFV17D yellow fever vaccine. CDR3: CSVGTRAGGPDTQYF. In DNA form, the CDR3 reads TGCAGCGTTGGGACCCGAGCGGGAGGGCCGGATACGCAGTATTTT.